The text below deals with one TCR beta chain. The data stem from a study of monozygotic twins with inflammatory bowel disease. CDR3 size: 14 residues. Looked up from germline, CDR1 is SGHTA and CDR2 is FQGNSA. TCRdb processed the 5' RACE reads again and assigns one entry to each CDR3 protein, with no DNA. The sample holds around 190,000 distinct CDR3 sequences. This sequence originates from a human donor with ulcerative colitis or Crohn's disease, or a healthy co-twin of an affected twin (not recorded which). What was sequenced was blood. This chain uses TRBV7-2 with TRBJ2-1; as DNA is missing, the TRBD1 call by TCRdb cannot be tested. CDR3 in amino acids: CASSLGGAGRRGFF.